This T cell receptor (beta chain) was observed in a study of cytomegalovirus exposure and HLA in healthy donors. Overall study findings and caveats: Later on, an analysis found that several of the most significant clusters appeared to be linked to common viral pathogens, which included parvovirus B19. Reported results showed that the classifier diagnosed cytomegalovirus status with high specificity and sensitivity. Around 160 TCR beta chains were listed as cytomegalovirus-associated.

Germline V gene data show CDR1 as SSHAT and CDR2 as FNYEAQ (reference sequence). There are 18 residues in the CDR3. The study ran its PCR with 60 Vbeta and 13 Jbeta primers. Per the original methods: Unique TCR beta chains numbered approximately 80 million in a later analysis, with around 11 million shared. Measured with immunoSEQ multiplex PCR; TCRdb has only the in-frame clones, and not every one. V, J and clone size derive from that table, while D and trimming were established from the DNA sequence. The sample yields 150,000 to 200,000 clones, 80% to 90% seen once. About this clone itself: Its cognate antigen is unknown. The junction departs from germline at one end; a sequencing error may be responsible.

This sequence was found in a woman aged 18-29 years in good health and CMV-seropositive. The source material was PBMCs. V is TRBV7-7 and J is TRBJ2-5; 12 positions agree with TRBD2. The CDR3 nucleotides read TGTGCTAGCAGCTTCTCTAGCGGGGGGGCCTCGAGACAAGAGACCCAGTACTTC. It codes for CASSFSSGGASRQETQYF.